This passage covers 16 T cell receptor beta chains from one sample sequenced in a study of cytomegalovirus exposure and HLA in healthy donors. Use of 60 Vbeta and 13 Jbeta primers characterized the PCR. The method was immunoSEQ multiplex PCR; TCRdb's version includes in-frame clones alone and lacks a portion of them. The sample records 150,000 or so clones, approximately 80% being singletons. Sequencing was carried out using PBMCs. The receptors were gathered from a man under 40 in good health and CMV-seropositive.

This clone was recorded once. The rearrangement uses TRBV28 and TRBJ1-4; D gene unclear. Germline loops: CDR1 MDHEN, CDR2 SYDVKM. The length of the CDR3 is 14 residues. Trimming stripped 2 bases from V and 5 bases from J, with 9 bases between. CDR3 in DNA: TGTGCCAGCAGTTTAGTCAGATCGAATGAAAAACTGTTTTTT. It is translated as CASSLVRSNEKLFF.

The chain recombines TRBV9 with TRBJ1-5; 10 bases match TRBD1. With V trimmed by 3 bases and J by 6 bases, 3 bases remained unmatched. This CDR3 spans 14 amino acids. Germline values: CDR1 SGDLS, CDR2 YYNGEE. DNA of the CDR3: TGTGCCAGCAGCGGAGGGACAGGGGTTCAGCCCCAGCATTTT. Protein product: CASSGGTGVQPQHF.

The chain has TRBV6-6 and TRBJ1-1; D gene unclear. The germline V gene encodes CDR1 MNHNY and CDR2 SVGAGI (reference sequence). The CDR3 length is 13 residues. Trimming left V 4 bases short and J 5 bases short, with 11 bases between. The CDR3: CASSSGSRTEAFF. CDR3 bases: TGTGCCAGCAGTTCCGGGAGTAGAACTGAAGCTTTCTTT.

This clone was seen just once. The chain couples TRBV5-4 to TRBJ2-7; 9 bases agree with TRBD2. The CDR3 is 16 residues long. The germline V gene encodes CDR1 SGHNT and CDR2 YYREEE (reference sequence). Trimming removed 4 bases from V and 2 bases from J; junction bases left unmatched: 10. The CDR3 protein is CASSRTSGGRAYEQYF. The DNA of the CDR3 is TGTGCCAGCAGCCGTACTTCGGGCGGGAGGGCCTACGAGCAGTACTTC. The variable domain in full, with the rest retrieved from reference TRBV5-4 and TRBJ2-7, is ETGVTQSPTHLIKTRGQQVTLRCSSQSGHNTVSWYQQALGQGPQFIFQYYREEENGRGNFPPRFSGLQFPNYSSELNVNALELDDSALYLCASSRTSGGRAYEQYFGPGTRLTVT.

The chain is built from TRBV4-2 and TRBJ1-6, with D uncertain. Looked up from germline, CDR1 is LGHNA and CDR2 is YNFKEQ. V was clipped by 1 base and J by 8 bases, with 3 bases between them. This CDR3 has 12 residues. CDR3 protein: CASSQADSPLHF. CDR3 in DNA: TGTGCCAGCAGCCAAGCAGATTCACCCCTCCACTTT.

V gene TRBV9 combines with J gene TRBJ2-7; TRBD2 agrees at 16 bases. After removal of 2 bases from V and 5 bases from J, the junction contained 10 bases not matched to a gene. Germline V gene data show CDR1 as SGDLS and CDR2 as YYNGEE. CDR3 length: 18 amino acids. The CDR3 DNA reads as TGTGCCAGCAGCGTCAGTCCGGGACTAGCGGGAGGGCCCAACGAGCAGTACTTC. Translation gives CASSVSPGLAGGPNEQYF. Full variable domain (rest looked up from reference TRBV9 and TRBJ2-7): DSGVTQTPKHLITATGQRVTLRCSPRSGDLSVYWYQQSLDQGLQFLIQYYNGEERAKGNILERFSAQQFPDLHSELNLSSLELGDSALYFCASSVSPGLAGGPNEQYFGPGTRLTVT.

As for this clone: Other nucleotide sequences from this sample produce the same CDR3. The chain links TRBV5-4 to TRBJ2-2, with D tentatively TRBD1 (6 bases). CDR3 length: 15 amino acids. Trimming shortened V by 4 bases and J by 1 base, and 11 bases separated the two germline ends. Germline V gene lookup returns CDR1 SGHNT and CDR2 YYREEE (reference sequence). CDR3 loop: CASSQQTGNTGELFF. The CDR3 nucleotides read TGTGCCAGCAGCCAACAGACAGGGAACACCGGGGAGCTGTTTTTT. The whole variable domain, filled in from reference TRBV5-4 and TRBJ2-2, reads ETGVTQSPTHLIKTRGQQVTLRCSSQSGHNTVSWYQQALGQGPQFIFQYYREEENGRGNFPPRFSGLQFPNYSSELNVNALELDDSALYLCASSQQTGNTGELFFGEGSRLTVL.

This chain uses TRBV5-1 with TRBJ2-1; 10 nucleotides line up with TRBD2. Germline CDR1 SGHRS, CDR2 YFSETQ. Trimming removed 2 bases from V and 4 bases from J; junction bases left unmatched: 3. The CDR3 is 15 amino acids. CDR3 loop: CASSLLAGQYNEQFF. CDR3 coding DNA: TGCGCCAGCAGCTTACTAGCGGGGCAATACAATGAGCAGTTCTTC.

The J gene is TRBJ1-4, the V gene TRBV10-1; possibly TRBD1 for D (6 bases). The CDR3 loop spans 17 amino acids. With 3 bases removed from V and 8 bases from J, the gap between germline ends came to 22 bases. In germline, CDR1 is WNHNN, CDR2 SYGVQD (reference sequence). The CDR3 DNA reads TGCGCCAGCAGTGATTACCGGGACACAACACAGAGGGAAAAACTGTTTTTT. Its translation: CASSDYRDTTQREKLFF.

This clone was seen only a few times. The chain links TRBV7-8 to TRBJ1-4; 7 bases align to TRBD1. J was trimmed by 5 bases and V by 1 base; bases with no gene match: 22. Germline V gives CDR1 SGHVS, CDR2 FQNEAQ. This CDR3 is 21 amino acids long. The CDR3 loop is CASSLVGRYWDSLPKNEKLFF. The CDR3 bases are TGTGCCAGCAGCTTAGTCGGCAGGTATTGGGACAGTCTCCCAAAAAATGAAAAACTGTTTTTT.

The V and J genes are TRBV28 and TRBJ2-5, with 10 bases aligning to TRBD2. The J call may be wrong; the DNA end is better matched by TRBJ2-7. There are 16 residues in the CDR3. Per the germline V gene, CDR1 is MDHEN and CDR2 is SYDVKM. In nucleotides, the CDR3 is TGTGCCAGCAGACCTAAACTAGCGGGAAAACGCTACGAGCAGTACTTC. Protein product: CASRPKLAGKRYEQYF.

The chain is built from TRBV5-1 and TRBJ2-3; 7 positions match TRBD2. After removal of 0 bases from V and 0 bases from J, the junction contained 4 bases not matched to a gene. The CDR3 extends over 16 amino acids. Germline CDR1 and CDR2: SGHRS and YFSETQ. The DNA for the CDR3 is TGCGCCAGCAGCTTGGGTAGCGGGTACAGCACAGATACGCAGTATTTT. This encodes CASSLGSGYSTDTQYF. Full variable domain (remainder filled in from reference TRBV5-1 and TRBJ2-3): KAGVTQTPRYLIKTRGQQVTLSCSPISGHRSVSWYQQTPGQGLQFLFEYFSETQRNKGNFPGRFSGRQFSNSRSEMNVSTLELGDSALYLCASSLGSGYSTDTQYFGPGTRLTVL.

The chain is built from TRBV13 and TRBJ1-2, with 8 bases matching TRBD1. Per the germline V gene, CDR1 is PRHDT and CDR2 is FYEKMQ (reference sequence). This CDR3 contains 15 residues. After removal of 6 bases from V and 6 bases from J, the junction contained 12 bases not matched to a gene. CDR3: CASSWSQGAHNGYTF. CDR3 nucleotides: TGTGCCAGCAGTTGGTCGCAGGGGGCGCATAATGGCTACACCTTC.

This clone was recorded a few times. This chain uses TRBV9 with TRBJ2-1, with a weak D call TRBD2 (6 bases). The germline V gene encodes CDR1 SGDLS and CDR2 YYNGEE. This CDR3 is built from 14 residues. The V end lost 0 bases, the J end lost 5 bases, and 9 bases lay between the germline ends. CDR3 region: CASSVGGLNNEQFF. In DNA form, the CDR3 reads TGTGCCAGCAGCGTAGGGGGACTTAACAATGAGCAGTTCTTC.

This clone was picked up one time. The V gene is TRBV27, the J gene TRBJ1-1; D gene ambiguous. Trimming shortened V by 5 bases and J by 2 bases, and 9 bases separated the two germline ends. This CDR3 comprises 13 residues. Per the germline V gene, CDR1 is MNHEY and CDR2 is SMNVEV (reference sequence). This CDR3 reads CASSLLENTEAFF. The CDR3 bases are TGTGCCAGCAGTCTACTAGAAAACACTGAAGCTTTCTTT.

The DNA of the CDR3 is TGTGCCAGCAGCCGAGTCCGGGACTCCGGGTATTCGCAGTATTTT. Amino acids: CASSRVRDSGYSQYF. The chain uses TRBV7-8 and TRBJ2-3; weak D call: TRBD2 (6 bases). The CDR3 has 15 residues. In germline, CDR1 is SGHVS, CDR2 FQNEAQ. Trimming cost V 5 bases and J 10 bases, with 22 bases left between them.